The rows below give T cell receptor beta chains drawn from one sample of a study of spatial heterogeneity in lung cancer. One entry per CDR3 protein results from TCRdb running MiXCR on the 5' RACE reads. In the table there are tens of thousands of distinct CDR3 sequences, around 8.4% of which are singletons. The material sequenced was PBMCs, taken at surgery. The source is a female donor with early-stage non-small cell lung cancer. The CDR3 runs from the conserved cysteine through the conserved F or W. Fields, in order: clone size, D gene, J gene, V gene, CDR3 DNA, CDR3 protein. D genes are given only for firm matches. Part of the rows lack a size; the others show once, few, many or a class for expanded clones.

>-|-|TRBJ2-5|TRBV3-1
TGTGCCAGCAGCCGAATGGAGACCCAGTACTTC
CASSRMETQYF
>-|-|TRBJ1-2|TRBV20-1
TGCAGTGCTAGATCCGACAGAGAAAACTATGGCTACACCTTC
CSARSDRENYGYTF
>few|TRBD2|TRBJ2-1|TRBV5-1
TGCGCCAGCAGCCCTTTTGCGGGAGGAGGCCACAATGAGCAGTTCTTC
CASSPFAGGGHNEQFF
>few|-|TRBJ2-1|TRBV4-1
TGCGCCAGCAGCCAAGAAAACTACAATGAGCAGTTCTTC
CASSQENYNEQFF
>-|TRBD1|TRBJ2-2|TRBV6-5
TGTGCCAGCATTGGACAGGGGGCAAGGAACACCGGGGAGCTGTTTTTT
CASIGQGARNTGELFF
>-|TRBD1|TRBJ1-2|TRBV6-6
TGTGCCAGCAGAGCAACAGGGGGCAAGACAAGCCAGAACTATGGCTACACCTTC
CASRATGGKTSQNYGYTF
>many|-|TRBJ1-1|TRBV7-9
TGTGCCAGCAGCTTATGGGGGACTGAAGCTTTCTTT
CASSLWGTEAFF
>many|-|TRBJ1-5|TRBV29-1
TGCAGCGTTGAAACGGGCTTTGATCAGCCCCAGCATTTT
CSVETGFDQPQHF
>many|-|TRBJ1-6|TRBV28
TGTGCCAGCAGTTTGAACAGGAGAAATTCACCCCTCCACTTT
CASSLNRRNSPLHF
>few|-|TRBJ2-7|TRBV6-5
TGTGCCAGCAGTTACTCTGGGGAATCCTACGAGCAGTACTTC
CASSYSGESYEQYF
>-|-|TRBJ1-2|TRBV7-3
TGTGCCAGCAGCTTAAGCCAGGGAAACGGTGGCTACACCTTC
CASSLSQGNGGYTF
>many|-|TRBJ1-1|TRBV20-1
TGCAGTGCTGCCGGACAGTTGAACACTGAAGCTTTCTTT
CSAAGQLNTEAFF
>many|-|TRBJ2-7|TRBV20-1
TGCAGTGCTAGAGTATTGGGACCCTTCTACGAGCAGTACTTC
CSARVLGPFYEQYF
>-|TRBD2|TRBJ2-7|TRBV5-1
TGCGCCAGCAGCTTGGCACTAGCGGGAGCCGGCGAGCAGTACTTC
CASSLALAGAGEQYF
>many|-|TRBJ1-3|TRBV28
TGTGCCAGCAGTCCCGCCGGGGCTGCTGGAAACACCATATATTTT
CASSPAGAAGNTIYF
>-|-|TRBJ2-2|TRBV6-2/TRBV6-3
TGTGCCAGCAGTCATTGGGGCAGGGACACCGGGGAGCTGTTTTTT
CASSHWGRDTGELFF
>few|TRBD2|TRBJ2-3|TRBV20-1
TGCAGTGCAGAGGGGCGTGGACTAGCGATAGATACGCAGTATTTT
CSAEGRGLAIDTQYF
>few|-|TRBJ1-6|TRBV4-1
TGCGCCAGCAGCCGTCAGAGCGCAGGGGCGGGATCACCCCTCCACTTT
CASSRQSAGAGSPLHF
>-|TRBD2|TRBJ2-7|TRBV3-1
TGTGCCAGCAGCCAAGATGGACTAGCGGATTCCTACGAGCAGTACTTC
CASSQDGLADSYEQYF
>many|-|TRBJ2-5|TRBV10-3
TGTGCCATCAGTGAGTCAAACAGTAAAGAGACCCAGTACTTC
CAISESNSKETQYF
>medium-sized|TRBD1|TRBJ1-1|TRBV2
TGTGCCAGCAGTCGCGGACAGGGGGGAGGGACTGAAGCTTTCTTT
CASSRGQGGGTEAFF
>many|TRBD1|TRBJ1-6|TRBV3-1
TGTGCCAGCAGCCAGCACAGGGGCAATTCACCCCTCCACTTT
CASSQHRGNSPLHF
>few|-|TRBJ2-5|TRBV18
TGTGCCAGCTCATGCCAACTAGATGCCGGAGAGACCCAGTACTTC
CASSCQLDAGETQYF
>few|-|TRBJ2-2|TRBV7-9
TGTGCCAGCAGCTTAGTGGCAGCGAACACCGGGGAGCTGTTTTTT
CASSLVAANTGELFF
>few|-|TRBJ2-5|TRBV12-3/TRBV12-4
TGTGCCAGCAGTCGGCAGGTCGGTCAAGAGACCCAGTACTTC
CASSRQVGQETQYF
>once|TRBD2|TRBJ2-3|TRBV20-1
TGCAGTGCTATCTCTACGGGACTAGCGGGAAGCCTTACAGATACGCAGTATTTT
CSAISTGLAGSLTDTQYF
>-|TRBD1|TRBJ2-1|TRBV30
TGTGCCTGGAGTACGGGACAGGGGTTGAATGAGCAGTTCTTC
CAWSTGQGLNEQFF
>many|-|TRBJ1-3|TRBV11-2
TGTGCCAGCAGCTTAGCTGGAAACACCATATATTTT
CASSLAGNTIYF
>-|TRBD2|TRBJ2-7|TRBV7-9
TGTGCCAGCAGCATGGGACTAGCGGCCACCTACGAGCAGTACTTC
CASSMGLAATYEQYF
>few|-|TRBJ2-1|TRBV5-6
TGTGCCAGCAGCTTTAGGACAGAGCCCTACAATGAGCAGTTCTTC
CASSFRTEPYNEQFF
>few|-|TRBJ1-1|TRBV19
TGTGCCAGTAGAGACGGGAACACTGAAGCTTTCTTT
CASRDGNTEAFF
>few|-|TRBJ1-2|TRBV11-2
TGTGCCAGCAGCTTGGGCAGGCCTGGCTACACCTTC
CASSLGRPGYTF
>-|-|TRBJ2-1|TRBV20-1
TGCAGGGTCGACTCGTACGGTGGGAATGAGCAGTTCTTC
CRVDSYGGNEQFF
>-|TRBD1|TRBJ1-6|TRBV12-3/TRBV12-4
TGTGCCAGCACTAAGACAGGGGGGAATTCACCCCTCCACTTT
CASTKTGGNSPLHF
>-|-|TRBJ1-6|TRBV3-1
TGTGCCAGCAGCCAAGAGTTGCTGGATTCACCCCTCCACTTT
CASSQELLDSPLHF
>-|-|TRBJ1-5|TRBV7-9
TGTGTCAGCAGCCTGGCGGATCAGCCCCAGCATTTT
CVSSLADQPQHF
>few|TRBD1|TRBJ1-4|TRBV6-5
TGTGCCAGCAGTGGGGACAGGGGACGGGAAAAACTGTTTTTT
CASSGDRGREKLFF
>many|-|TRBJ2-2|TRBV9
TGTGCCAGCAGCGTAAGCGCGGGGAACACCGGGGAGCTGTTTTTT
CASSVSAGNTGELFF
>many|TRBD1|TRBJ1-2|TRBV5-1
TGCGCCAGCAGCTTGAGGGACAGCCCTAACTATGGCTACACCTTC
CASSLRDSPNYGYTF
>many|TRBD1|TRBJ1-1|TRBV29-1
TGCAGCGTTGCCCGACAGGGTTGGGGGGAGAACACTGAAGCTTTCTTT
CSVARQGWGENTEAFF
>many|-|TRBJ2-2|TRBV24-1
TGTGCCACCAGTGATTTACCCCTTACCGGGGAGCTGTTTTTT
CATSDLPLTGELFF
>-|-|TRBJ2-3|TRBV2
TGTGCCAGCAGTGAATCGCTACTCGGGAAGTATTTT
CASSESLLGKYF
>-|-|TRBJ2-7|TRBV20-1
TGCAGTGCTAGAGATTTTTTACACGGATCCTACGAGCAGTACTTC
CSARDFLHGSYEQYF
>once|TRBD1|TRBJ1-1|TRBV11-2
TGTGCCAGCAGCTCCCCCCGGCGACAGGGAAGCTCCGAAGCTTTCTTT
CASSSPRRQGSSEAFF
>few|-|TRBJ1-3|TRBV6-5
TGTGCCAGCTGGGGCCTAGGGGGAAACACCATATATTTT
CASWGLGGNTIYF
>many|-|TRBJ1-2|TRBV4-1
TGCGCCAGCAGCCAGGGGCCCCTTCAGGGGCCCGACAACTATGGCTACACCTTC
CASSQGPLQGPDNYGYTF
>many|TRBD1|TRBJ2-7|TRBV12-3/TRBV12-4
TGTGCCAGCAGTTTAGGCTCCCTAGGCCGGGACAGGGGTTCCTACGAGCAGTACTTC
CASSLGSLGRDRGSYEQYF
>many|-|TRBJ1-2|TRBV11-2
TGTGCCAGCAGCTCACAGGGCTATGGCTACACCTTC
CASSSQGYGYTF
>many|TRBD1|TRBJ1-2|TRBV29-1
TGCAGCGTTAGGACAGGGAATGACTATGGCTACACCTTC
CSVRTGNDYGYTF
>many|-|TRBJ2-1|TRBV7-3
TGTGCCAGCAGCGCCGGGACCACATTTAATGAGCAGTTCTTC
CASSAGTTFNEQFF
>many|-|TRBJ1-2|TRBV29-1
TGCAGCGTTTGGTCCGCTGGCTACACCTTC
CSVWSAGYTF
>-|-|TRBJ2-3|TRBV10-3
TGTGCCATCAGTGAGAGATCGGGAACCTCCACAGATACGCAGTATTTT
CAISERSGTSTDTQYF
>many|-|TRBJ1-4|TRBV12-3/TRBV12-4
TGTGCCAGCAACCCAGGGGTCAGTAATGAAAAACTGTTTTTT
CASNPGVSNEKLFF
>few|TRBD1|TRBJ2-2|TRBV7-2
TGTGCCAGCAGCTCCCGGGACAGGGCTCTTAGGGGGGAGCTGTTTTTT
CASSSRDRALRGELFF
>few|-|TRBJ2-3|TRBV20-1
TGCAGTGCTAGAGAGGGAGGACATAGCACAGATACGCAGTATTTT
CSAREGGHSTDTQYF
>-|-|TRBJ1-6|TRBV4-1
TGCGCCAGCAGCCAAGATGAACAGGCCGAGAATTCACCCCTCCACTTT
CASSQDEQAENSPLHF
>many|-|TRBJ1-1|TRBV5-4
TGTGCCAGCAGCTTGCAGAGACTTTCGAACACTGAAGCTTTCTTT
CASSLQRLSNTEAFF
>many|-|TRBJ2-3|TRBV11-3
TGTGCCAGCAGCCTCAAAGATACGCAGTATTTT
CASSLKDTQYF
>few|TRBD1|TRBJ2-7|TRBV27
TGTGCCAGCCAGGGACAGGGGCGCCCCGAGCAGTACTTC
CASQGQGRPEQYF
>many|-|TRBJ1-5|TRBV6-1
TGTGCCAGCAGTAGGGGAAATAGCAATCAGCCCCAGCATTTT
CASSRGNSNQPQHF